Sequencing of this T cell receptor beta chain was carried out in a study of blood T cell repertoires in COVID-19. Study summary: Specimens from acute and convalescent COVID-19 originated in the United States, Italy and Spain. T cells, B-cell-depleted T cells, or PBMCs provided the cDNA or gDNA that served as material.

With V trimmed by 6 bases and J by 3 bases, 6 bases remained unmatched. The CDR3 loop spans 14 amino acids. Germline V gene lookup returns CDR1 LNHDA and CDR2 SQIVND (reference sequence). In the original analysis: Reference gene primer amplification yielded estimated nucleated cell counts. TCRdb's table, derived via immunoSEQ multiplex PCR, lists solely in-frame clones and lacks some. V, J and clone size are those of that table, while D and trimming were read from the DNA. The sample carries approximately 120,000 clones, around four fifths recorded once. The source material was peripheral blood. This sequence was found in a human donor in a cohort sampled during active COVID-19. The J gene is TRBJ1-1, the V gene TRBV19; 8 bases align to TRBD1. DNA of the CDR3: TGTGCCAGTAGCCCGACAGGGGTGGACACTGAAGCTTTCTTT. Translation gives CASSPTGVDTEAFF.